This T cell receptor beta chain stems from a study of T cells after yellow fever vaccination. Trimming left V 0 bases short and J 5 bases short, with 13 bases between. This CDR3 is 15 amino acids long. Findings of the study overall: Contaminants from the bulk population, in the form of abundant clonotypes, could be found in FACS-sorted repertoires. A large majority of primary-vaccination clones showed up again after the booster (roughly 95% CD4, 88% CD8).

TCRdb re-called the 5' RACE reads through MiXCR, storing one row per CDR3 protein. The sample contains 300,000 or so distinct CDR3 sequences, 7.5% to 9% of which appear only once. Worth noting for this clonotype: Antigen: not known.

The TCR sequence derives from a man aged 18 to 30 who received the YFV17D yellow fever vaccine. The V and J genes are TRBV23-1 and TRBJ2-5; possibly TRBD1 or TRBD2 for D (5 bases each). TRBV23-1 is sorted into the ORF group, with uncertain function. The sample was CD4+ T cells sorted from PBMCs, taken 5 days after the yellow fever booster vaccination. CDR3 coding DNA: TGCGCCAGCAGTCAATCGAGGGGCTGGATGGAGACCCAGTACTTC. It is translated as CASSQSRGWMETQYF.